Presented here are 26 T cell receptor beta chains from one specimen sequenced in a study of blood T cell repertoires in COVID-19. Assay used: immunoSEQ multiplex PCR; TCRdb lists only in-frame clones, some missing. The table lists about 160,000 clones, about four fifths of them singletons, with approximately 7.7% in the top ten. Source material: peripheral blood. Receptors were obtained from a woman aged 55 to 70 with COVID-19, enrolled during active disease.

V usage is TRBV5-1 and J usage is TRBJ1-1, with a possible D match to TRBD1 (6 bases). V lost 6 bases and J lost 4, with 16 bases in between. The CDR3 has 14 amino acids. Germline CDR1 reads SGHRS; CDR2 reads YFSETQ. The CDR3 nucleotides are TGCGCCAGCACGGTGGAACAGGGTGCCACTGAAGCTTTCTTT. The encoded protein is CASTVEQGATEAFF.

This chain joins TRBV7-9 and TRBJ2-7; tentative D call: TRBD2 (6 bases). V was shortened by 5 bases and J by 1 base, with 12 bases between the two germline ends. The CDR3 runs 14 residues. Germline CDR1 is SEHNR and CDR2 is FQNEAQ (reference sequence). CDR3 nucleotide sequence: TGTGCCAGCAGCCAATCGGGGGATTCCTACGAGCAGTACTTC. This sequence encodes CASSQSGDSYEQYF.

This clone was seen a few times. The chain is built from TRBV5-1 and TRBJ1-4; TRBD1 aligns across 9 bases. The CDR3 extends over 14 amino acids. With 7 bases clipped from V and 8 bases from J, the junction kept 9 bases outside the gene matches. Germline V CDR1 and CDR2: SGHRS, YFSETQ. The DNA of the CDR3 is TGCGCCAGCCGACAGGACAGGGGACGAGAAAAACTGTTTTTT. Amino acid sequence: CASRQDRGREKLFF.

This clone was counted once. This chain uses TRBV10-3 with TRBJ2-2; no firm D call. Deletions cut 3 bases from V and 5 bases from J, with 4 bases between. Germline V gene sequence: CDR1 ENHRY, CDR2 SYGVKD. CDR3 size: 12 residues. This CDR3 is CAISDGTGELFF. CDR3 sequence (DNA): TGTGCCATCAGTGACGGGACCGGGGAGCTGTTTTTT.

The chain links TRBV6-5 to TRBJ2-7; no definite D call. V was pared by 4 bases and J by 0 bases, with 10 bases between. CDR3 length equals 14 residues. CDR1 MNHEY and CDR2 SVGAGI come from the germline V gene. The CDR3 DNA reads as TGTGCCAGCAGTTTGCGGCATAACTCCTACGAGCAGTACTTC. Protein product: CASSLRHNSYEQYF.

The chain uses TRBV29-1 and TRBJ2-1; D gene ambiguous. The ends were cut back, 8 bases at V and 6 bases at J, with 11 bases in the middle. CDR3 length: 11 amino acids. Germline V lookup: CDR1 SQVTM, CDR2 ANQGSEA. The CDR3 DNA follows: TGCAGCCCCGAACTGTTCAATGAGCAGTTCTTC. The encoded protein is CSPELFNEQFF.

CDR3 sequence: CASSESSQGLYGYTF. DNA of the CDR3: TGTGCCAGCAGTGAATCTAGCCAGGGGCTCTATGGCTACACCTTC. The chain is built from TRBV2 and TRBJ1-2, with D possibly being TRBD1 (6 bases). Germline V CDR1 and CDR2: SNHLY, FYNNEI. The V end was cut by 2 bases, the J end by 4 bases, with 14 bases between. The CDR3 is 15 amino acids.

The J gene is TRBJ1-1, the V gene TRBV29-1; D is ambiguous. Germline lookup yields CDR1 SQVTM and CDR2 ANQGSEA. V shed 7 bases and J shed 0 bases, with 15 bases lying between them. The CDR3 spans 14 residues. The CDR3 DNA reads as TGCAGCGCCCCGGGAAAAGTGATGAACACTGAAGCTTTCTTT. Translation: CSAPGKVMNTEAFF.

The V and J genes are TRBV7-8 and TRBJ2-7, with 10 bases that match TRBD1. V trimming: 1 base; J trimming: 0 bases; junction bases outside the gene matches: 6. The V gene's germline CDR1 is SGHVS and CDR2 FQNEAQ. The CDR3 loop spans 17 amino acids. The CDR3 sequence is CASSLGTGGSSSYEQYF. The DNA of the CDR3 is TGTGCCAGCAGCTTAGGGACAGGGGGTTCGAGCTCCTACGAGCAGTACTTC.

The chain uses TRBV5-5 and TRBJ2-2; 9 positions agree with TRBD2. Germline assignment: CDR1 SGHKS and CDR2 YYEKEE (reference sequence). The CDR3 has 16 residues. J was trimmed by 0 bases and V by 4 bases; bases with no gene match: 4. CDR3: CASSILAGTNTGELFF. CDR3 in DNA: TGTGCCAGCAGCATACTAGCGGGTACGAACACCGGGGAGCTGTTTTTT. Full variable domain (missing parts from reference TRBV5-5 and TRBJ2-2): DAGVTQSPTHLIKTRGQQVTLRCSPISGHKSVSWYQQVLGQGPQFIFQYYEKEERGRGNFPDRFSARQFPNYSSELNVNALLLGDSALYLCASSILAGTNTGELFFGEGSRLTVL.

The CDR3 is CASSARQGATEAFF. The CDR3 DNA reads as TGTGCCAGTAGTGCCCGACAGGGCGCCACTGAAGCTTTCTTT. This chain joins TRBV19 and TRBJ1-1, with 7 bases lining up with TRBD1. The germline V gene encodes CDR1 LNHDA and CDR2 SQIVND (reference sequence). There are 14 residues in the CDR3. J gave up 4 bases and V 5 bases, and 7 bases lay outside the gene matches.

The V gene is TRBV5-4, the J gene TRBJ2-7; D uncertain. The CDR3 is made up of 13 amino acids. The V and J ends lost 4 bases and 3 bases respectively, with 11 bases between them. Germline V gene lookup returns CDR1 SGHNT and CDR2 YYREEE (reference sequence). Here the CDR3 DNA reads TGTGCCAGCAGCCGCGATGGAGACTACGAGCAGTACGTC. Protein product: CASSRDGDYEQYV.

The chain's CDR3 is CASTPRGGGADTQYF. Written as DNA, the CDR3 is TGTGCCAGTACCCCCCGCGGCGGAGGGGCAGATACGCAGTATTTT. This chain connects TRBV19 to TRBJ2-3; tentative D call: TRBD2 (6 bases). In germline, CDR1 is LNHDA, CDR2 SQIVND (reference sequence). The CDR3 extends over 15 amino acids. V was clipped by 7 bases and J by 4 bases, with 18 bases between them.

The chain has TRBV2 and TRBJ1-3; weak D call: TRBD1 (6 bases). The germline gives CDR1 SNHLY, CDR2 FYNNEI. The germline V and J ends were trimmed by 8 bases and 0 bases, with 11 bases remaining between them. CDR3 length: 14 residues. CDR3 coding DNA: TGTGCCAGCCGGGGGGGGCCCTCTGGAAACACCATATATTTT. It encodes CASRGGPSGNTIYF. The entire variable domain, with the rest obtained from reference TRBV2 and TRBJ1-3, is as follows: EPEVTQTPSHQVTQMGQEVILRCVPISNHLYFYWYRQILGQKVEFLVSFYNNEISEKSEIFDDQFSVERPDGSNFTLKIRSTKLEDSAMYFCASRGGPSGNTIYFGEGSWLTVV.

This clone appeared once. The chain links TRBV11-3 to TRBJ1-3, with D unclear. The germline V gene has CDR1 SGHNT and CDR2 YENEEA. The CDR3 has 15 residues. Trimming took off 0 bases at V and 1 base at J, with 7 bases between the two ends. The CDR3 DNA follows: TGTGCCAGCAGCTTAGATGGAGGGTCTGGAAACACCATATATTTT. This translates into CASSLDGGSGNTIYF.

V and J are TRBV9 and TRBJ2-5; a weak D match, TRBD2 (6 bases). CDR1 is SGDLS, CDR2 YYNGEE, per germline. The V end lost 3 bases, the J end lost 5 bases, and 23 bases lay between the germline ends. This CDR3 comprises 17 residues. The CDR3 protein is CASSGGVNSSPRETQYF. For the CDR3, the DNA is TGTGCCAGCAGCGGGGGGGTCAACTCCTCCCCCAGGGAGACCCAGTACTTC.

This rearrangement joins TRBV2 to TRBJ2-1; 8 positions agree with TRBD1. Germline V gene lookup returns CDR1 SNHLY and CDR2 FYNNEI. V shed 7 bases, J shed 4 bases, and the junction held 15 bases outside the gene matches. The CDR3 runs 17 residues. The CDR3 loop is CASTSPSRDRFYNEQFF. The CDR3 region has the DNA TGTGCCAGCACCTCGCCGTCCCGGGACAGGTTTTACAATGAGCAGTTCTTC.

This clone was recorded a few times. V and J are TRBV18 and TRBJ1-1, with a possible D match to TRBD1 (6 bases). The CDR3 runs to 14 residues. With 3 bases removed from V and 1 base from J, the gap between germline ends came to 9 bases. Germline CDR1 KGHSH, CDR2 LQKENI. The CDR3 DNA sequence: TGTGCCAGCTCACCCGGGACAAAGAACACTGAAGCTTTCTTT. Its translation is CASSPGTKNTEAFF. Supplemented by reference TRBV18 and TRBJ1-1, the full variable domain reads NAGVMQNPRHLVRRRGQEARLRCSPMKGHSHVYWYRQLPEEGLKFMVYLQKENIIDESGMPKERFSAEFPKEGPSILRIQQVVRGDSAAYFCASSPGTKNTEAFFGQGTRLTVV.

V usage is TRBV12-5 and J usage is TRBJ1-2; D unresolved. From germline, CDR1 is LGHNT and CDR2 FRNRAP. The CDR3 totals 14 residues. V was pared by 5 bases and J by 5 bases, with 15 bases between. CDR3 coding DNA: TGTGCTAGTGGTATCGGCCGTGACACATATGGCTACACCTTC. Encoded protein: CASGIGRDTYGYTF.

The gene calls are TRBV7-2 and TRBJ2-3; D call uncertain. Germline CDR1 and CDR2: SGHTA and FQGNSA. The V and J ends lost 3 bases and 4 bases respectively, with 2 bases between them. This CDR3 region has 11 residues. The DNA of the CDR3 is TGTGCCAGCAGCTTCGCAGATACGCAGTATTTT. Residues: CASSFADTQYF.

This rearrangement joins TRBV7-9 to TRBJ2-1, with D unresolved. The CDR3 is 10 residues long. Trimming left V 6 bases short and J 10 bases short, with 7 bases between. Germline V lookup: CDR1 SEHNR, CDR2 FQNEAQ (reference sequence). The CDR3 loop is CASRRTEQFF. The DNA of the CDR3 is TGTGCCAGCAGACGAACAGAGCAGTTCTTC. Full variable domain (missing parts from reference TRBV7-9 and TRBJ2-1): DTGVSQNPRHKITKRGQNVTFRCDPISEHNRLYWYRQTLGQGPEFLTYFQNEAQLEKSRLLSDRFSAERPKGSFSTLEIQRTEQGDSAMYLCASRRTEQFFGPGTRLTVL.

V gene TRBV7-3 combines with J gene TRBJ2-1; 11 bases fit TRBD2. In germline, CDR1 is SGHTA, CDR2 FQGTGA. This CDR3 comprises 14 residues. The junction had 3 bases not matched to a gene; V was cut back by 5 bases and J by 6 bases. CDR3 amino acids: CASSPGLAVNEQFF. The CDR3, as DNA: TGTGCCAGCAGCCCGGGACTAGCGGTCAATGAGCAGTTCTTC.

This clone appeared a few times. The chain uses TRBV5-1 and TRBJ2-5; no definite D call. V dropped 7 bases and J dropped 4 bases, with 17 bases sitting between them. Germline CDR1 reads SGHRS; CDR2 reads YFSETQ. CDR3 size: 14 residues. CDR3 amino acids: CASGPDSGVETQYF. CDR3 nucleotides: TGCGCCAGCGGCCCCGACTCCGGCGTAGAGACCCAGTACTTC.

The chain couples TRBV5-4 to TRBJ2-7; TRBD2 aligns across 12 bases. The CDR3 totals 17 residues. Germline V gene sequence: CDR1 SGHNT, CDR2 YYREEE (reference sequence). J lost 6 bases, V lost 0 bases, and 10 bases had no gene match. The CDR3 DNA is TGTGCCAGCAGCTTGGGCCCGCTAGCGGGAGGGTCGGGCGAGCAGTACTTC. This sequence encodes CASSLGPLAGGSGEQYF.

V and J are TRBV4-1 and TRBJ1-1, with a tentative D call TRBD1 (5 bases). Germline CDR1 MGHRA, CDR2 YSYEKL. CDR3 length: 14 residues. V lost 6 bases and J 3 bases, leaving 14 bases between the germline ends. CDR3 amino acids: CASRSRGEDTEAFF. Here the CDR3 DNA reads TGCGCCAGCAGGTCCAGAGGGGAGGACACTGAAGCTTTCTTT.

The rearrangement joins TRBV11-2 to TRBJ1-2; D call uncertain. The V gene lost 0 bases and the J gene lost 1 base, with 24 bases spanning the gap. The CDR3 is 20 amino acids. Germline CDR1 is SGHAT and CDR2 is FQNNGV. As DNA, the CDR3 is TGTGCCAGCAGCTTAGATCCCTCTCTCCCTAGGTTAGAGATTAACTATGGCTACACCTTC. Amino acid sequence: CASSLDPSLPRLEINYGYTF. The variable domain in full, with the rest retrieved from reference TRBV11-2 and TRBJ1-2, is EAGVAQSPRYKIIEKRQSVAFWCNPISGHATLYWYQQILGQGPKLLIQFQNNGVVDDSQLPKDRFSAERLKGVDSTLKIQPAKLEDSAVYLCASSLDPSLPRLEINYGYTFGSGTRLTVV.